This entry concerns a single TCR beta chain. This sample is part of a study of blood T cell repertoires in COVID-19. Study summary: COVID-19 samples from acute and convalescent phases originated in the United States, Italy and Spain. PBMCs, B-cell-depleted T cells, or T cells were the source of the cDNA or gDNA that made up the material.

V shed 5 bases and J 5 bases; nucleotides not matched to a gene: 9. CDR1 and CDR2 (germline): LNHDA, SQIVND (reference sequence). The CDR3 contains 15 residues. Authors' processing steps: Amplification of reference gene primers provided the estimated nucleated cell counts. TCRdb's table, derived via immunoSEQ multiplex PCR, lists solely in-frame clones and lacks some. The DNA gave D and trimming, while V, J and clone size come from that table. The sample records 65,000 to 75,000 clones, roughly 87% being singletons. The source material was peripheral blood. The chain joins TRBV19 to TRBJ1-5, with 7 bases identical to TRBD1. The TCR sequence derives from a woman of 80 years or more with active or convalescent COVID-19. The CDR3 DNA reads TGTGCCAGTAGTGCGCCCCGGGACAGAGATCAGCCCCAGCATTTT. Encoded protein: CASSAPRDRDQPQHF.